These 11 T cell receptor beta chains originate from one sample sequenced in a study of blood T cell repertoires in COVID-19. Sequenced by immunoSEQ multiplex PCR; TCRdb stores in-frame clones only, minus some. In the table there are a few hundred thousand clones, about four fifths of which are singletons. Source material: peripheral blood. These receptors all stem from a woman of 80 years or more with acute or convalescent COVID-19.

This chain links TRBV9 with TRBJ1-4; D is undetermined. CDR3 length equals 16 residues. CDR1 and CDR2 (germline): SGDLS, YYNGEE. With 0 bases removed from V and 0 bases from J, the gap between germline ends came to 9 bases. The CDR3 DNA reads TGTGCCAGCAGCGTAGGAAACGGAGCAACTAATGAAAAACTGTTTTTT. Translated, it gives CASSVGNGATNEKLFF.

V is TRBV19 and J is TRBJ1-2; D is possibly TRBD1 (5 bases). This CDR3 is 14 amino acids long. Germline CDR1 is LNHDA and CDR2 is SQIVND (reference sequence). The V and J ends lost 3 bases and 7 bases respectively, with 15 bases between them. The CDR3 loop reads CASSIQGDFGGYTF. The CDR3 nucleotides read TGTGCCAGTAGTATCCAAGGGGATTTTGGTGGCTACACCTTC.

The chain recombines TRBV18 with TRBJ1-5; TRBD1 matches 7 bases. Looked up from germline, CDR1 is KGHSH and CDR2 is LQKENI. The CDR3 is 17 amino acids. Germline trimming cut 3 bases from V and 2 bases from J; bases unmatched to any gene: 10. The CDR3 protein is CASSPRGPGDGNQPQHF. Here the CDR3 DNA reads TGTGCCAGCTCACCTAGGGGGCCAGGGGATGGCAATCAGCCCCAGCATTTT.

This sequence joins TRBV27 and TRBJ1-1, with 7 bases aligning to TRBD1. The V gene end was trimmed by 6 bases and the J gene end by 4 bases; junction bases not matched to a gene: 5. CDR3 length equals 13 residues. From germline, CDR1 is MNHEY and CDR2 SMNVEV (reference sequence). The CDR3 loop is CASRTGPSTEAFF. The CDR3 nucleotides read TGTGCCAGCAGGACAGGGCCGAGCACTGAAGCTTTCTTT.

V usage is TRBV2 and J usage is TRBJ2-7; no definite D call. Germline-derived CDR1 and CDR2 are SNHLY and FYNNEI. The V end was cut by 3 bases, the J end by 1 base, with 4 bases between. There are 12 residues in the CDR3. Written as DNA, the CDR3 is TGTGCCAGCAGTGACCTTTCCTACGAGCAGTACTTC. Translation: CASSDLSYEQYF.

This chain links TRBV3-1 (or the pseudogene TRBV3-2) with TRBJ2-7; TRBD2 aligns across 8 bases. CDR3 length: 14 amino acids. With 2 bases clipped from V and 4 bases from J, the junction kept 4 bases outside the gene matches. Germline CDR1 and CDR2: LGHDT and YNNKEL (reference sequence). The DNA for the CDR3 is TGTGCCAGCAGCCAAAGCGGACTAGCTTACGAGCAGTACTTC. It yields the protein CASSQSGLAYEQYF.

This clone was seen only once. CDR3 nucleotide sequence: TGTGCCAGCAGCTCCTCGACAGGGGACTACGAGCAGTACTTC. This gives the protein CASSSSTGDYEQYF. J is TRBJ2-7 and V is TRBV7-2, with TRBD1 matching over 8 bases. The CDR3 contains 14 residues. In germline, CDR1 is SGHTA, CDR2 FQGNSA. J lost 3 bases, V lost 4 bases, and 5 bases had no gene match.

The chain links TRBV2 to TRBJ2-5; 15 bases match TRBD2. Germline assignment: CDR1 SNHLY and CDR2 FYNNEI. The CDR3 is 15 residues long. V lost 8 bases and J lost 10; bases outside the gene matches: 11. CDR3 amino acids: CASGGTSGGPRDQYF. CDR3 DNA sequence: TGTGCCAGCGGGGGGACTAGCGGGGGGCCCCGGGACCAGTACTTC.

V usage is TRBV6-2 or TRBV6-3 and J usage is TRBJ2-1, with TRBD2 identical over 8 bases. This CDR3 has 20 residues. Germline values: CDR1 MNHEY, CDR2 SVGEGT. V shed 2 bases, J shed 2 bases, and the junction held 17 bases outside the gene matches. This CDR3 reads CASSYETGTRTPRAYNEQFF. CDR3 nucleotide sequence: TGTGCCAGCAGTTACGAGACCGGGACTAGGACCCCTCGCGCCTACAATGAGCAGTTCTTC.

This chain joins TRBV7-2 and TRBJ2-4, with D perhaps TRBD1 (5 bases). The CDR3 extends over 18 amino acids. Per the germline V gene, CDR1 is SGHTA and CDR2 is FQGNSA. V lost 3 bases, J lost 1 base, and 19 bases lay in between. The CDR3 sequence is CASSFEWARAGAKNIQYF. The CDR3 bases are TGTGCCAGCAGCTTTGAATGGGCCAGGGCCGGCGCCAAAAACATTCAGTACTTC. The entire variable domain, with the rest obtained from reference TRBV7-2 and TRBJ2-4, is as follows: GAGVSQSPSNKVTEKGKDVELRCDPISGHTALYWYRQSLGQGLEFLIYFQGNSAPDKSGLPSDRFSAERTGGSVSTLTIQRTQQEDSAVYLCASSFEWARAGAKNIQYFGAGTRLSVL.

The chain carries TRBV3-1 (or the pseudogene TRBV3-2) and TRBJ1-5; possibly TRBD1 for D (5 bases). CDR1 and CDR2 from the germline V gene are LGHDT and YNNKEL (reference sequence). This CDR3 region has 16 residues. V gave up 4 bases and J gave up 7 bases, with 20 bases separating them. CDR3 sequence reads: CASSPTPQVPGQPQHF. The DNA of the CDR3 is TGTGCCAGCAGCCCCACCCCACAGGTTCCAGGGCAGCCCCAGCATTTT.